This TCR beta chain was identified in a study of early T cells in non-severe SARS-CoV-2 infection (dated by TCRdb to about 2021). Study-wide context: Bulk RNA from unsorted whole blood was used for TCR sequencing, so alpha and beta chains could not be paired. The paper's findings and limits, for the study overall: VDJdb matching was skewed toward anti-spike CD8 responses and likely underestimated virus-specific expansions, missing private and CD4 specificities.

Libraries came from 5' RACE. These reads were obtained on a NextSeq 500. Unique molecular identifiers were attached to individual cDNA molecules in the TCR library protocol so that sequencing error and PCR bias could be corrected. Both TCR alpha and beta chains were sequenced, and tight co-correlation was observed between alpha and beta sequence abundances in each sample. As for the original processing: V gene, J gene and CDR3 annotation of TCR sequences was performed with Decombinator V4. Expanded TCRs were defined as changing significantly between any two time points under a Poisson model with p below 0.0001. TCR abundances were normalised to the total number of TCRs sequenced per sample and expressed as counts per million. MAIT TCRs were defined by TRAV1-2 paired with TRAJ12, TRAJ20 or TRAJ33, and iNKT TCRs by TRAV10 paired with TRAJ18. A search of VDJdb, accessed on 1 November 2021, was run for TCRs annotated to CMV, EBV and SARS-CoV-2, with TCRs annotated for multiple antigens excluded. TCRdb's own reprocessing of the public reads used fastp at Q25 and MiXCR and kept productive beta chains. Entries are consolidated by CDR3 protein sequence, retaining the most common genes and DNA. The authors' filters were not applied to this entry. Across this sample there are approximately 70,000 distinct CDR3 sequences, with roughly an eighth seen only once. Of the sample, 4% to 6% falls within the top ten clones.

CDR1 is given as MNHNY and CDR2 as SVGAGI, both from the germline V gene (reference sequence). Reading from cysteine to phenylalanine, the CDR3 counts 14 amino acids. Left in the record is the CDR3 DNA by itself, 42 bases read in frame from the first base. Unmatched junction bases come to 8, with V trimmed by 4 bases and J by 7 bases. A case-control design nested within a healthcare worker cohort in London, UK, was used, with weekly nasopharyngeal swab PCR tests and blood sampling performed. Healthcare workers were recruited during the week of the UK lockdown, between 23 and 31 March 2020, and followed weekly for up to roughly 16 weeks. This clonotype has a handful of counts. Its antigen remains undetermined. No per-base quality is available; no much larger clone lies one base away.

The V gene is TRBV6-6 and the J gene is TRBJ1-1; TRBD1 agrees with 8 junctional bases. The origin of this receptor is an adult who was a healthcare worker with PCR-confirmed SARS-CoV-2 infection or an uninfected control (not recorded which). The sequenced sample was whole blood. Read as DNA, the sequence is TGTGCCAGCAGTTTCCGGGACAGGATTGGTGAAGCTTTCTTT. Translated, this gives CASSFRDRIGEAFF.